This entry lists 24 T cell receptor beta chains sequenced from one sample in a study of CD8+CD57+ T cells in acquired aplastic anemia. Genomic DNA, the template, was used for profiling of the TCR beta VDJ and CDR3. TCRdb re-called the reads with MiXCR, one entry per CDR3 protein. Here the sample spans about 180,000 distinct CDR3 sequences, 45% to 55% being singletons. An expansion of CD8+CD57+ cells by flow cytometry had been shown in patients chosen for sequencing. The sample consisted of sorted CD4+, CD8+, or CD8+CD57+ T cells (not recorded which) from PBMCs. These receptors originate from a human donor with aplastic anemia.

This clonotype was seen more than once but under ten times. V usage is TRBV6-5 and J usage is TRBJ1-2; no clear D gene. V lost 2 bases and J 4 bases, leaving 14 bases between the germline ends. CDR1 and CDR2 from the germline V gene are MNHEY and SVGAGI. The CDR3 runs 15 residues. The CDR3 DNA is TGTGCCAGCAGTTACCCGTACGTGAGGCCCTATGGCTACACCTTC. Amino acids: CASSYPYVRPYGYTF.

V usage is TRBV7-9 and J usage is TRBJ1-2; D is unclear. This CDR3 has 13 residues. Germline V gene data show CDR1 as SEHNR and CDR2 as FQNEAQ (reference sequence). V dropped 1 base and J dropped 4 bases, with 7 bases sitting between them. Here the CDR3 reads CASSLGSTYGYTF. The CDR3 bases are TGTGCCAGCAGCTTAGGCAGCACCTATGGCTACACCTTC.

In its sample, this clonotype was seen many times. CDR3 sequence: CASRALKEAFF. DNA of the CDR3: TGTGCCAGCAGAGCCTTGAAAGAAGCTTTCTTT. The gene calls are TRBV6-5 and TRBJ1-1, with no clear D. Trimming removed 6 bases from V and 8 bases from J, with 10 bases in between. The CDR3 runs to 11 residues. CDR1 is MNHEY, CDR2 SVGAGI, per germline.

CDR3 in amino acids: CASSPTPDRTNSPLHF. In DNA, the CDR3 is TGTGCCAGCAGCCCAACCCCGGACAGGACTAATTCACCCCTCCACTTT. V and J are TRBV4-2 and TRBJ1-6, with 7 nucleotides matching TRBD1. The germline V gene encodes CDR1 LGHNA and CDR2 YNFKEQ. V lost 4 bases and J lost 6; bases outside the gene matches: 9. This CDR3 has 16 residues.

This clonotype was recorded at least ten times. The chain links TRBV5-6 to TRBJ1-6; 8 bases are shared with TRBD1. CDR3 size: 14 residues. CDR1 and CDR2 (germline): SGHDT, YYEEEE. V lost 0 bases to trimming and J lost 12 bases; unmatched junction nucleotides: 5. The CDR3 loop reads CASSLGQGSGPLHF. As DNA, the CDR3 is TGTGCCAGCAGCTTGGGACAGGGGAGTGGACCCCTCCACTTT. Filled out from reference TRBV5-6 and TRBJ1-6, the complete variable domain reads DAGVTQSPTHLIKTRGQQVTLRCSPKSGHDTVSWYQQALGQGPQFIFQYYEEEERQRGNFPDRFSGHQFPNYSSELNVNALLLGDSALYLCASSLGQGSGPLHFGNGTRLTVT.

This clonotype was counted a single time. At one boundary the junction diverges from the germline segment, which might be a read error. The rearrangement uses TRBV4-2 and TRBJ1-2; 9 nucleotides match TRBD1. Germline CDR1 LGHNA, CDR2 YNFKEQ. CDR3 size: 16 residues. The CDR3 here is CVSSPPGQGANYGYTF. The CDR3 region has the DNA TGTGTCAGCAGCCCACCGGGACAGGGTGCCAACTATGGCTACACCTTC.

This clonotype was picked up one time. V is TRBV6-6 and J is TRBJ1-1; perhaps TRBD1 as D (6 bases). Germline CDR1 reads MNHNY; CDR2 reads SVGAGI (reference sequence). The ends were cut back, 8 bases at V and 1 base at J, with 8 bases in the middle. The CDR3 consists of 12 residues. CDR3 in amino acids: CASLTGNTEAFF. The CDR3 coding sequence is TGTGCCAGCCTGACAGGGAACACTGAAGCTTTCTTT.

The chain joins TRBV6-6 to TRBJ1-1; D not resolved. The CDR3 sequence is 13 residues long. Germline values: CDR1 MNHNY, CDR2 SVGAGI (reference sequence). The V end lost 2 bases, the J end lost 6 bases, and 10 bases lay between the germline ends. The CDR3 reads CASSYDPRAEAFF. The CDR3 coding sequence is TGTGCCAGCAGTTACGACCCAAGGGCTGAAGCTTTCTTT.

Details on this clonotype: It may be a read error: a sequence one base away is much more abundant. The chain has TRBV10-3 and TRBJ1-2, with D unresolved. CDR3 length equals 12 residues. With 3 bases removed from V and 7 bases from J, the gap between germline ends came to 9 bases. Germline assignment: CDR1 ENHRY and CDR2 SYGVKD. The CDR3 sequence: CAISDTVGGYTF. The CDR3 region has the DNA TGTGCCATCAGTGACACCGTTGGTGGCTACACCTTC.

This clonotype was counted many times. The chain recombines TRBV5-1 with TRBJ2-5; 7 bases match TRBD1. Germline CDR1 and CDR2: SGHRS and YFSETQ. J was trimmed by 1 base and V by 2 bases; bases with no gene match: 2. The CDR3 has 14 amino acids. The CDR3: CASSLQGRQETQYF. DNA for the CDR3: TGCGCCAGCAGCTTACAGGGGCGCCAAGAGACCCAGTACTTC.

This clonotype was recorded at least ten times. The chain has TRBV7-8 and TRBJ2-1, with 11 bases identical to TRBD2. V lost 1 base to trimming and J lost 8 bases; unmatched junction nucleotides: 7. The CDR3 covers 16 residues. From germline, CDR1 is SGHVS and CDR2 FQNEAQ. The CDR3 protein is CASSLGLAGGQYEQFF. The CDR3 region has the DNA TGTGCCAGCAGCTTAGGGCTAGCGGGGGGCCAATATGAGCAGTTCTTC. Full variable domain (missing parts from reference TRBV7-8 and TRBJ2-1): GAGVSQSPRYKVAKRGQDVALRCDPISGHVSLFWYQQALGQGPEFLTYFQNEAQLDKSGLPSDRFFAERPEGSVSTLKIQRTQQEDSAVYLCASSLGLAGGQYEQFFGPGTRLTVL.

The chain employs TRBV7-8 and TRBJ2-2; 7 positions agree with TRBD1. The CDR3 covers 15 residues. Trimming removed 4 bases from V and 7 bases from J; junction bases left unmatched: 9. Germline-derived CDR1 and CDR2 are SGHVS and FQNEAQ. CDR3 nucleotide sequence: TGTGCCAGCAGCTATACAGGGGTCTCGGGCGGGGAGCTGTTTTTT. Its protein is CASSYTGVSGGELFF. The variable domain in full, completed from reference TRBV7-8 and TRBJ2-2, reads GAGVSQSPRYKVAKRGQDVALRCDPISGHVSLFWYQQALGQGPEFLTYFQNEAQLDKSGLPSDRFFAERPEGSVSTLKIQRTQQEDSAVYLCASSYTGVSGGELFFGEGSRLTVL.

This clonotype is medium-sized within its sample. The chain uses TRBV10-3 and TRBJ2-5; D is perhaps TRBD1 (6 bases). Trimming removed 0 bases at V and 5 bases at J, with 13 bases between. In germline, CDR1 is ENHRY, CDR2 SYGVKD. CDR3 length: 15 amino acids. CDR3 sequence (DNA): TGTGCCATCAGTGAGTCTGGGACACGTACTGAGACCCAGTACTTC. Translated, it gives CAISESGTRTETQYF.

The gene calls are TRBV7-8 and TRBJ1-2; unclear D gene. Trimming stripped 8 bases from V and 8 bases from J, with 12 bases between. Per germline, CDR1 SGHVS and CDR2 FQNEAQ. This CDR3 has 11 amino acids. The CDR3 region has the DNA TGTGCCAGCCTAGGTGGGCGGGGCTACACCTTC. Its protein product is CASLGGRGYTF.

This clonotype occurred a few times. The rearrangement uses TRBV18 and TRBJ1-3; a possible D gene is TRBD1 (5 bases). The CDR3 length is 14 residues. CDR1 and CDR2 from the germline V gene are KGHSH and LQKENI. V lost 3 bases, J lost 7 bases, and 13 bases lay in between. CDR3 sequence (DNA): TGTGCCAGCTCACCGATAGAGGAGGGGAACACCATATATTTT. Its protein is CASSPIEEGNTIYF.

This clonotype showed up just a few times. J is TRBJ2-5 and V is TRBV25-1; D is tentatively TRBD1 or TRBD2 (5 bases each). V was shortened by 1 base and J by 1 base, with 16 bases between the two germline ends. This CDR3 is built from 17 residues. Germline values: CDR1 MGHDK, CDR2 SYGVNS. Here the CDR3 DNA reads TGTGCCAGCAGTGAATTCCCTGGGCAGGGAGTCCAAGAGACCCAGTACTTC. Translating gives CASSEFPGQGVQETQYF.

The CDR3 nucleotides read TGCGCCAGCAGGGAGGACAGACTATACAATGAGCAGTTCTTC. Translating it yields CASREDRLYNEQFF. The V call is TRBV5-1, the J call TRBJ2-1; perhaps TRBD1 as D (6 bases). The CDR3 totals 14 residues. Germline CDR1 reads SGHRS; CDR2 reads YFSETQ. Trimming pared 5 bases from V and 4 bases from J, leaving 13 bases between. Filled out from reference TRBV5-1 and TRBJ2-1, the complete variable domain reads KAGVTQTPRYLIKTRGQQVTLSCSPISGHRSVSWYQQTPGQGLQFLFEYFSETQRNKGNFPGRFSGRQFSNSRSEMNVSTLELGDSALYLCASREDRLYNEQFFGPGTRLTVL.

For this clonotype: A much larger clone lies one base from this, so it may be a read error. The chain joins TRBV6-1 to TRBJ2-3, with a tentative D call TRBD2 (5 bases). The CDR3 length is 13 residues. From germline, CDR1 is MNHNS and CDR2 SASEGT. V was clipped by 11 bases and J by 8 bases, with 20 bases between them. CDR3 in amino acids: CAALLLVGSTQYF. Here the CDR3 DNA reads TGTGCCGCGTTGTTATTGGTGGGGAGTACGCAGTATTTT.

This clonotype was seen repeatedly, ten times or more. The V and J genes are TRBV6-1 and TRBJ2-1, with D tentatively TRBD1 (5 bases). This CDR3 contains 12 residues. Deletions cut 3 bases from V and 7 bases from J, with 7 bases between. Germline values: CDR1 MNHNS, CDR2 SASEGT. The CDR3 nucleotides read TGTGCCAGCAGTGACAGGGTAAATGAGCAGTTCTTC. This encodes CASSDRVNEQFF.

This clonotype was observed at least ten times. J is TRBJ1-1 and V is TRBV5-4; D gene unclear. CDR1 and CDR2 from the germline V gene are SGHNT and YYREEE (reference sequence). Trimming took off 0 bases at V and 4 bases at J, with 4 bases between the two ends. The CDR3 sequence is 12 residues long. The CDR3 nucleotides read TGTGCCAGCAGCTTGGATGTCACTGAAGCTTTCTTT. It specifies CASSLDVTEAFF.

The chain employs TRBV19 and TRBJ2-7, with TRBD1 matching over 8 bases. The CDR3 totals 14 residues. Germline values: CDR1 LNHDA, CDR2 SQIVND (reference sequence). The junction had 3 bases not matched to a gene; V was cut back by 2 bases and J by 3 bases. CDR3 in DNA: TGTGCCAGTAGTATAAAACAGGGGGGCTACGAGCAGTACTTC. Residues: CASSIKQGGYEQYF.

This clonotype came up many times. The V and J genes are TRBV10-3 and TRBJ2-7; 8 bases match TRBD1. Germline loops: CDR1 ENHRY, CDR2 SYGVKD. V lost 7 bases and J lost 5; bases outside the gene matches: 10. The CDR3 extends over 14 amino acids. CDR3 in amino acids: CAITGTGGFDEQYF. DNA of the CDR3: TGTGCCATCACGGGAACAGGGGGTTTCGACGAGCAGTACTTC.

This clonotype was seen a handful of times. One base away lies a much larger clone, so this may be a sequencing read error. The chain combines TRBV5-6 with TRBJ2-7; D perhaps matches TRBD1 (5 bases). Germline CDR1 is SGHDT and CDR2 is YYEEEE. This CDR3 spans 15 amino acids. V was shortened by 4 bases and J by 4 bases, with 18 bases between the two germline ends. The CDR3 DNA reads as TGTGCCAGCAGCCTGGACCCTAAGGGGTCGTACGAGCAGTACTTC. Translation gives CASSLDPKGSYEQYF.

This clonotype was seen a handful of times. This chain links TRBV6-1 with TRBJ1-5; 7 bases match TRBD1. The V and J ends lost 6 bases and 5 bases, in that order; junction bases with no gene match: 13. CDR3 size: 16 residues. Looked up from germline, CDR1 is MNHNS and CDR2 is SASEGT. The CDR3 nucleotides are TGTGCCAGCAGCCCGGGCAGGGGGATTAGGGATCAGCCCCAGCATTTT. Its protein product is CASSPGRGIRDQPQHF.